These T cell receptor beta chains were read from a single sample in a study of T-cell reconstitution after alpha-beta-depleted transplantation in children. TCRdb re-analysed the PCR reads in MiXCR, keeping a single row per CDR3 protein. The data show about 200,000 distinct CDR3 sequences, approximately 19% seen once. The material sequenced was PBMCs, mostly from graft donor cells, taken 360 days after TCRalphabeta/CD19-depleted stem cell transplant. The source is a male patient under 10 years old who had a stem cell transplant for acute lymphoblastic leukemia, so the T cells may come from the graft donor. Both conserved end residues are part of each CDR3. Fields, in order: clone size, J gene, CDR3 length, V gene, D gene, CDR3 protein, CDR3 DNA. A D gene is named only where the DNA matches it firmly. Only part of the rows carry a size: once, few, many, or a class if the clone is expanded.

clone_size: many; j_call: TRBJ2-2; cdr3_length: 16; v_call: TRBV28; d_call: TRBD1; cdr3_aa: CASSFPGGQGSGELFF; cdr3_nt: TGTGCCAGCAGTTTTCCAGGGGGACAGGGCTCCGGGGAGCTGTTTTTT
clone_size: few; j_call: TRBJ2-1; cdr3_length: 15; v_call: TRBV7-9; d_call: TRBD2; cdr3_aa: CASSTRLAGHFEQFF; cdr3_nt: TGTGCCAGCAGCACCCGACTAGCGGGCCATTTTGAGCAGTTCTTC
clone_size: NA; j_call: TRBJ1-4; cdr3_length: 14; v_call: TRBV10-2; d_call: TRBD1; cdr3_aa: CASIRDRGGEKLFF; cdr3_nt: TGCGCCAGCATTAGAGACAGGGGTGGCGAAAAACTGTTTTTT
clone_size: many; j_call: TRBJ2-3; cdr3_length: 14; v_call: TRBV20-1; d_call: NA; cdr3_aa: CSAHTLGGPDTQYF; cdr3_nt: TGCAGTGCTCACACTCTCGGGGGGCCGGATACGCAGTATTTT
clone_size: NA; j_call: TRBJ2-7; cdr3_length: 12; v_call: TRBV10-3; d_call: NA; cdr3_aa: CAIRTGPNGQYF; cdr3_nt: TGTGCCATCAGAACAGGGCCCAACGGGCAGTACTTC
clone_size: NA; j_call: TRBJ2-5; cdr3_length: 14; v_call: TRBV19; d_call: NA; cdr3_aa: CASSAWTVQETQYF; cdr3_nt: TGTGCCAGTAGTGCCTGGACAGTCCAAGAGACCCAGTACTTC
clone_size: NA; j_call: TRBJ2-7; cdr3_length: 17; v_call: TRBV7-2; d_call: NA; cdr3_aa: CASSLGGMGLLNYEQYF; cdr3_nt: TGTGCCAGCAGCTTAGGGGGCATGGGGCTCCTTAACTACGAGCAGTACTTC
clone_size: NA; j_call: TRBJ2-7; cdr3_length: 15; v_call: TRBV7-2; d_call: TRBD2; cdr3_aa: CASSLAGGRTYEQYF; cdr3_nt: TGTGCCAGCAGCTTAGCGGGAGGGCGCACCTACGAGCAGTACTTC
clone_size: NA; j_call: TRBJ2-3; cdr3_length: 15; v_call: TRBV11-2; d_call: NA; cdr3_aa: CASALEGASTDTQYF; cdr3_nt: TGTGCCAGCGCCCTGGAAGGGGCTAGCACAGATACGCAGTATTTT
clone_size: few; j_call: TRBJ2-7; cdr3_length: 14; v_call: TRBV20-1; d_call: NA; cdr3_aa: CSASGPTGYYEQYF; cdr3_nt: TGCAGTGCTAGTGGTCCGACGGGATACTACGAGCAGTACTTC
clone_size: NA; j_call: TRBJ2-3; cdr3_length: 15; v_call: TRBV7-2; d_call: TRBD2; cdr3_aa: CASSLDSGVTDTQYF; cdr3_nt: TGTGCCAGCAGCTTAGATAGCGGGGTCACAGATACGCAGTATTTT
clone_size: few; j_call: TRBJ2-5; cdr3_length: 11; v_call: TRBV20-1; d_call: NA; cdr3_aa: CSAIGEATQYF; cdr3_nt: TGCAGTGCTATAGGGGAAGCGACCCAGTACTTC
clone_size: few; j_call: TRBJ1-2; cdr3_length: 14; v_call: TRBV5-1; d_call: NA; cdr3_aa: CASSATPQDYGYTF; cdr3_nt: TGCGCCAGCAGTGCCACCCCCCAGGACTATGGCTACACCTTC
clone_size: few; j_call: TRBJ1-1; cdr3_length: 14; v_call: TRBV29-1; d_call: NA; cdr3_aa: CSVEVRWENTEAFF; cdr3_nt: TGCAGCGTTGAGGTTCGGTGGGAGAACACTGAAGCTTTCTTT
clone_size: NA; j_call: TRBJ2-7; cdr3_length: 14; v_call: TRBV5-5; d_call: TRBD2; cdr3_aa: CASSLNGGVYEQYF; cdr3_nt: TGTGCCAGCAGCCTTAACGGGGGGGTCTACGAGCAGTACTTC
clone_size: few; j_call: TRBJ2-1; cdr3_length: 15; v_call: TRBV12-3/TRBV12-4; d_call: NA; cdr3_aa: CASRLDSSKYNEQFF; cdr3_nt: TGTGCCAGCAGGCTCGACAGCAGCAAGTACAATGAGCAGTTCTTC
clone_size: many; j_call: TRBJ1-5; cdr3_length: 13; v_call: TRBV20-1; d_call: NA; cdr3_aa: CSARAGSNQPQHF; cdr3_nt: TGCAGTGCTAGAGCGGGTAGCAATCAGCCCCAGCATTTT
clone_size: few; j_call: TRBJ2-5; cdr3_length: 14; v_call: TRBV12-3/TRBV12-4; d_call: NA; cdr3_aa: CASSSGTPAETQYF; cdr3_nt: TGTGCCAGCAGTTCCGGGACCCCGGCAGAGACCCAGTACTTC
clone_size: NA; j_call: TRBJ2-6; cdr3_length: 18; v_call: TRBV5-1; d_call: NA; cdr3_aa: CASSLGAGSLSGANVLTF; cdr3_nt: TGCGCCAGCAGCTTGGGGGCTGGATCCCTCTCTGGGGCCAACGTCCTGACTTTC
clone_size: NA; j_call: TRBJ2-1; cdr3_length: 17; v_call: TRBV7-9; d_call: TRBD2; cdr3_aa: CASSTGIAGDVYNEQFF; cdr3_nt: TGTGCCAGCAGCACCGGAATAGCGGGAGATGTGTACAATGAGCAGTTCTTC
clone_size: NA; j_call: TRBJ2-3; cdr3_length: 16; v_call: TRBV3-1; d_call: TRBD1; cdr3_aa: CASSRRGTGRADTQYF; cdr3_nt: TGTGCCAGCAGCCGACGGGGGACAGGGAGGGCAGATACGCAGTATTTT
clone_size: NA; j_call: TRBJ1-1; cdr3_length: 13; v_call: TRBV5-1; d_call: NA; cdr3_aa: CASSFSDRPEAFF; cdr3_nt: TGCGCCAGCAGCTTCTCAGACAGACCTGAAGCTTTCTTT
clone_size: few; j_call: TRBJ2-7; cdr3_length: 14; v_call: TRBV5-5; d_call: NA; cdr3_aa: CASSLEGSEDEQYF; cdr3_nt: TGTGCCAGCAGCTTGGAGGGCTCAGAGGACGAGCAGTACTTC
clone_size: few; j_call: TRBJ2-2; cdr3_length: 17; v_call: TRBV7-9; d_call: TRBD2; cdr3_aa: CASSRPLAGGNTGELFF; cdr3_nt: TGTGCCAGCAGCCGCCCCCTAGCGGGGGGGAACACCGGGGAGCTGTTTTTT
clone_size: NA; j_call: TRBJ2-7; cdr3_length: 16; v_call: TRBV7-9; d_call: NA; cdr3_aa: CASSLAPRQGFYEQYF; cdr3_nt: TGTGCCAGCAGCTTAGCCCCACGGCAGGGATTCTACGAGCAGTACTTC
clone_size: few; j_call: TRBJ2-2; cdr3_length: 13; v_call: TRBV3-1; d_call: NA; cdr3_aa: CASSPVNTGELFF; cdr3_nt: TGTGCCAGCAGTCCCGTGAACACCGGGGAGCTGTTTTTT
clone_size: NA; j_call: TRBJ1-1; cdr3_length: 13; v_call: TRBV7-6; d_call: NA; cdr3_aa: CASSLGTGVRAFF; cdr3_nt: TGTGCCAGCAGCTTAGGGACGGGAGTTCGAGCTTTCTTT
clone_size: NA; j_call: TRBJ1-6; cdr3_length: 14; v_call: TRBV27; d_call: NA; cdr3_aa: CASRPGTRNSPLHF; cdr3_nt: TGTGCCAGCCGTCCCGGGACGAGAAATTCACCCCTCCACTTT
clone_size: NA; j_call: TRBJ2-7; cdr3_length: 14; v_call: TRBV12-3/TRBV12-4; d_call: NA; cdr3_aa: CASAHEGISYEQYF; cdr3_nt: TGTGCCAGTGCCCATGAGGGAATATCCTACGAGCAGTACTTC
clone_size: few; j_call: TRBJ1-6; cdr3_length: 15; v_call: TRBV29-1; d_call: NA; cdr3_aa: CSVRETGITNSPLHF; cdr3_nt: TGCAGCGTTCGAGAAACAGGGATAACTAATTCACCCCTCCACTTT
clone_size: NA; j_call: TRBJ1-3; cdr3_length: 15; v_call: TRBV7-9; d_call: NA; cdr3_aa: CASSLEGSSGNTIYF; cdr3_nt: TGTGCCAGCAGCTTAGAGGGGAGCTCTGGAAACACCATATATTTT
clone_size: few; j_call: TRBJ1-1; cdr3_length: 14; v_call: TRBV6-2/TRBV6-3; d_call: NA; cdr3_aa: CASSYGILGSEAFF; cdr3_nt: TGTGCCAGCAGTTACGGTATCCTAGGCAGCGAAGCTTTCTTT
clone_size: NA; j_call: TRBJ2-1; cdr3_length: 16; v_call: TRBV19; d_call: NA; cdr3_aa: CASSMGGTLAYNEQFF; cdr3_nt: TGTGCCAGTAGTATGGGAGGAACCTTAGCATACAATGAGCAGTTCTTC
clone_size: NA; j_call: TRBJ2-3; cdr3_length: 16; v_call: TRBV4-2; d_call: NA; cdr3_aa: CASSQEEGETTDTQYF; cdr3_nt: TGTGCCAGCAGCCAAGAGGAGGGGGAGACCACAGATACGCAGTATTTT
clone_size: NA; j_call: TRBJ1-2; cdr3_length: 14; v_call: TRBV6-5; d_call: TRBD1; cdr3_aa: CASSYRQGNYGYTF; cdr3_nt: TGTGCCAGCAGTTACCGACAGGGCAACTATGGCTACACCTTC
clone_size: NA; j_call: TRBJ2-3; cdr3_length: 14; v_call: TRBV6-1; d_call: TRBD2; cdr3_aa: CASSSSGGQPTQYF; cdr3_nt: TGTGCCAGCAGTAGCAGCGGGGGCCAACCTACGCAGTATTTT
clone_size: few; j_call: TRBJ2-5; cdr3_length: 13; v_call: TRBV12-3/TRBV12-4; d_call: TRBD1; cdr3_aa: CASSIQGSETQYF; cdr3_nt: TGTGCCAGCAGTATACAGGGGTCTGAGACCCAGTACTTC
clone_size: NA; j_call: TRBJ1-1; cdr3_length: 14; v_call: TRBV7-9; d_call: NA; cdr3_aa: CASSLVRSYPEAFF; cdr3_nt: TGTGCCAGCAGCTTAGTGAGGTCCTATCCTGAAGCTTTCTTT
clone_size: NA; j_call: TRBJ1-2; cdr3_length: 14; v_call: TRBV5-1; d_call: NA; cdr3_aa: CASSLGLGYYGYTF; cdr3_nt: TGCGCCAGCAGCTTGGGGCTGGGCTACTATGGCTACACCTTC
clone_size: NA; j_call: TRBJ2-3; cdr3_length: 16; v_call: TRBV12-3/TRBV12-4; d_call: NA; cdr3_aa: CASSPQGRPSTDTQYF; cdr3_nt: TGTGCCAGCAGTCCCCAGGGCAGACCTAGCACAGATACGCAGTATTTT
clone_size: NA; j_call: TRBJ1-1; cdr3_length: 13; v_call: TRBV28; d_call: NA; cdr3_aa: CASSPRWGTEAFF; cdr3_nt: TGTGCCAGCAGTCCTCGGTGGGGCACTGAAGCTTTCTTT
clone_size: NA; j_call: TRBJ1-3; cdr3_length: 18; v_call: TRBV4-3; d_call: TRBD1; cdr3_aa: CASSQFYRDRGSGNTIYF; cdr3_nt: TGCGCCAGCAGCCAATTTTACCGGGACAGGGGTTCTGGAAACACCATATATTTT